This record concerns one T cell receptor beta chain sequence. The CDR3 is made up of 16 amino acids. Germline-derived CDR1 and CDR2 are MNHEY and SVGAGI. The ends lost 4 bases at V and 0 bases at J; junction bases unmatched: 4. This sample stems from a study of shared clonotypes between healthy human individuals. Generated by immunoSEQ multiplex PCR, the TCRdb table keeps only in-frame clones and is missing some. The sample includes 550,000 to 850,000 clones, approximately 72% of them seen just once. The TCR originated in a woman in her twenties or thirties in good health. This chain uses TRBV6-5 with TRBJ2-7; 12 bases are shared with TRBD2. Sequenced material: memory CD4+ T cells sorted from blood. Subset described: CD45RA-negative fraction. CDR3 protein: CASSSTSGRSSYEQYF. CDR3 in DNA: TGTGCCAGCAGTTCAACTAGCGGGAGGAGCTCCTACGAGCAGTACTTC.